Each of the 15 T cell receptor beta chains below was sequenced from the same sample in a study of shared T cell receptors in the human thymus. Sequencing used immunoSEQ multiplex PCR; TCRdb keeps in-frame clones, though not all of them. The sample holds more than 550,000 clones, 70% to 90% seen once. In addition, the sample was reused for a study of human thymus T cells.

The sample was thymocytes. The source is a girl under two years old with a congenital heart defect.

The chain links TRBV30 to TRBJ1-6; D unresolved. Trimming cost V 2 bases and J 8 bases, with 13 bases left between them. The germline V gene has CDR1 GTSNPN and CDR2 SVGIG (reference sequence). This CDR3 comprises 14 residues. CDR3 DNA sequence: TGTGCCTGGAGTCCCGGGTTCACTGATTCACCCCTCCACTTT. Encoded protein: CAWSPGFTDSPLHF.

V gene TRBV28 combines with J gene TRBJ1-1; 9 bases match TRBD1. There are 18 residues in the CDR3. V lost 3 bases and J lost 2; bases outside the gene matches: 13. The germline gives CDR1 MDHEN, CDR2 SYDVKM. The CDR3, as DNA: TGTGCCAGCAGTTTTCGAGCCCCTCCGGGACAGGGAAACACTGAAGCTTTCTTT. It yields the protein CASSFRAPPGQGNTEAFF.

The genes are TRBV12-5 and TRBJ1-1; the D gene is possibly TRBD1 (6 bases). The V gene lost 1 base and the J gene lost 5 bases, with 20 bases spanning the gap. This CDR3 comprises 17 residues. The germline V gene has CDR1 LGHNT and CDR2 FRNRAP. The chain's CDR3 is CASGLGPTIDRTTEAFF. CDR3 sequence (DNA): TGTGCTAGTGGTTTGGGGCCCACTATTGACAGGACTACTGAAGCTTTCTTT.

The chain combines TRBV5-4 with TRBJ2-7; possibly TRBD1 for D (5 bases). The germline V gene has CDR1 SGHNT and CDR2 YYREEE (reference sequence). V was pared by 4 bases and J by 4 bases, with 15 bases between. The CDR3 covers 14 residues. The CDR3 DNA sequence: TGTGCCAGCAGCCATGGGGCAGGACGGTACGAGCAGTACTTC. The encoded protein is CASSHGAGRYEQYF.

About this clone: One junction end disagrees with the germline gene, perhaps due to a read error. The V call is TRBV4-3, the J call TRBJ2-4; 7 positions agree with TRBD2. CDR1 LGHNA and CDR2 YSLEER come from the germline V gene. CDR3 length: 19 amino acids. CDR3 sequence reads: CTSSQRLRSGGIYRNIQYF. As DNA, the CDR3 is TGCACCAGCAGCCAAAGACTGCGTTCCGGGGGGATCTATAGAAACATTCAGTACTTC.

The chain recombines TRBV4-1 with TRBJ2-7; a weak D match, TRBD2 (5 bases). The germline V gene encodes CDR1 MGHRA and CDR2 YSYEKL. The V and J ends lost 1 base and 3 bases respectively, with 13 bases between them. The CDR3 extends over 15 amino acids. In nucleotides, the CDR3 is TGCGCCAGCAGCCAAGGTAGAAGGAGGAGCTACGAGCAGTACTTC. It encodes CASSQGRRRSYEQYF.

This sequence joins TRBV6-4 and TRBJ2-3, with 7 bases identical to TRBD2. There are 14 residues in the CDR3. Trimming took 6 bases from V and 0 from J; bases not matched to a gene: 3. The germline V gene encodes CDR1 MRHNA and CDR2 SNTAGT. CDR3 coding DNA: TGTGCCAGCAGCCAGGGAGGGAGCACAGATACGCAGTATTTT. Translated: CASSQGGSTDTQYF.

This clone was recorded once. The CDR3 loop reads CASSQISYEQYF. CDR3 sequence (DNA): TGTGCCAGCAGCCAGATATCCTACGAGCAGTACTTC. J is TRBJ2-7 and V is TRBV5-5; no firm D call. This CDR3 contains 12 residues. The germline CDR1 and CDR2 sequences are SGHKS and YYEKEE (reference sequence). Trimming pared 4 bases from V and 1 base from J, leaving 6 bases between.

The CDR3 nucleotides read TGCGCCAGCAGCTCCGGACAGGGAGACGGATACGAGCAGTACTTC. This codes for CASSSGQGDGYEQYF. The chain combines TRBV5-1 with TRBJ2-7; 8 nucleotides line up with TRBD1. The trim removed 3 bases at V and 4 bases at J, leaving 9 bases unmatched. This CDR3 is built from 15 residues. Per the germline V gene, CDR1 is SGHRS and CDR2 is YFSETQ. The variable domain in full, completed from reference TRBV5-1 and TRBJ2-7, reads KAGVTQTPRYLIKTRGQQVTLSCSPISGHRSVSWYQQTPGQGLQFLFEYFSETQRNKGNFPGRFSGRQFSNSRSEMNVSTLELGDSALYLCASSSGQGDGYEQYFGPGTRLTVT.

The chain links TRBV6-5 to TRBJ1-2; D is ambiguous. Germline values: CDR1 MNHEY, CDR2 SVGAGI. The CDR3 contains 12 residues. The V and J ends lost 7 bases and 4 bases respectively, with 10 bases between them. DNA for the CDR3: TGTGCCAGCACAGCCCTAGGCTATGGCTACACCTTC. Translating gives CASTALGYGYTF.

This clone appeared a few times. This sequence joins TRBV19 and TRBJ2-1; 7 bases agree with TRBD1. This CDR3 has 16 amino acids. Germline V gene data show CDR1 as LNHDA and CDR2 as SQIVND (reference sequence). Trimming cost V 4 bases and J 8 bases; bases outside gene matches: 14. The CDR3 sequence is CASSKGRQGRGHEQFF. The CDR3 coding sequence is TGTGCCAGTAGTAAGGGAAGACAGGGTAGGGGTCATGAGCAGTTCTTC. The whole variable domain, filled in from reference TRBV19 and TRBJ2-1, reads DGGITQSPKYLFRKEGQNVTLSCEQNLNHDAMYWYRQDPGQGLRLIYYSQIVNDFQKGDIAEGYSVSREKKESFPLTVTSAQKNPTAFYLCASSKGRQGRGHEQFFGPGTRLTVL.

This sequence joins TRBV5-6 and TRBJ1-1; the D is unclear. This CDR3 is 15 amino acids long. Germline V gene sequence: CDR1 SGHDT, CDR2 YYEEEE. Trimming took off 0 bases at V and 0 bases at J, with 9 bases between the two ends. CDR3 coding DNA: TGTGCCAGCAGCTTGGTTGGCTTTGTGAACACTGAAGCTTTCTTT. Protein product: CASSLVGFVNTEAFF. Full variable domain (missing parts from reference TRBV5-6 and TRBJ1-1): DAGVTQSPTHLIKTRGQQVTLRCSPKSGHDTVSWYQQALGQGPQFIFQYYEEEERQRGNFPDRFSGHQFPNYSSELNVNALLLGDSALYLCASSLVGFVNTEAFFGQGTRLTVV.

CDR3 loop: CATILGGFSSYEQYF. CDR3 coding DNA: TGTGCCACCATCCTGGGGGGATTCAGCTCCTACGAGCAGTACTTC. The V call is TRBV2, the J call TRBJ2-7; perhaps TRBD2 as D (6 bases). V dropped 10 bases and J dropped 0 bases, with 19 bases sitting between them. Germline assignment: CDR1 SNHLY and CDR2 FYNNEI. CDR3 length equals 15 residues.

This clone was seen a few times. This chain connects TRBV7-8 to TRBJ2-3; maybe TRBD2 (5 bases). The CDR3 has 16 residues. V lost 1 base and J 2 bases, leaving 13 bases between the germline ends. Germline CDR1 reads SGHVS; CDR2 reads FQNEAQ. DNA for the CDR3: TGTGCCAGCAGCTTAGGTGGGCCCCTAGCCACAGATACGCAGTATTTT. Translating gives CASSLGGPLATDTQYF.

The V and J genes are TRBV25-1 and TRBJ2-1; 9 bases are shared with TRBD1. V trimming: 3 bases; J trimming: 8 bases; junction bases outside the gene matches: 5. In germline, CDR1 is MGHDK, CDR2 SYGVNS. The CDR3 length is 14 residues. CDR3 nucleotide sequence: TGTGCCAGCAGTGATCCTACAGGGGGCTATGAGCAGTTCTTC. Translated, it gives CASSDPTGGYEQFF.